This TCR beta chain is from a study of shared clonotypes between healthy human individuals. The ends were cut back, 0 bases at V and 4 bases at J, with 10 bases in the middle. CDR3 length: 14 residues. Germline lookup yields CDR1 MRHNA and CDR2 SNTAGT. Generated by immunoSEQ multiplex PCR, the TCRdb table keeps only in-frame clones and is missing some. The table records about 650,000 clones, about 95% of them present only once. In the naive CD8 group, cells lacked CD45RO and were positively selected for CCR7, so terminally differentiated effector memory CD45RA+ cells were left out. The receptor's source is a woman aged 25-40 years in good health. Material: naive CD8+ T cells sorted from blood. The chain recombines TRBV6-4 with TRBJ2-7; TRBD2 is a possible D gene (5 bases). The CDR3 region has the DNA TGTGCCAGCAGTGACTCAACGGGATGGTACGAGCAGTACTTC. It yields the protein CASSDSTGWYEQYF.